These 20 T cell receptor beta chains originate from one sample sequenced in a study of cytomegalovirus exposure and HLA in healthy donors. PCR employed 60 Vbeta and 13 Jbeta primers. The method was immunoSEQ multiplex PCR; TCRdb's version includes in-frame clones alone and lacks a portion of them. The sample comprises approximately 150,000 clones, approximately 79% of which are singletons, and about 4.6% rests with the top ten. Material for sequencing was PBMCs. The receptors were gathered from a man aged 40-50 years in good health and CMV-seronegative.

This clone was counted between two and nine times. The V gene is TRBV5-4, the J gene TRBJ2-2; TRBD2 might be the D (6 bases). This CDR3 has 20 amino acids. CDR1 SGHNT and CDR2 YYREEE come from the germline V gene (reference sequence). Deletions cut 0 bases from V and 4 bases from J, with 25 bases between. This CDR3 is CASSLGAVGRGPGGTGELFF. The CDR3 DNA reads as TGTGCCAGCAGCTTGGGCGCCGTAGGGCGGGGACCCGGGGGCACCGGGGAGCTGTTTTTT.

V and J are TRBV12-5 and TRBJ2-5, with D uncertain. Trimming removed 5 bases at V and 5 bases at J, with 9 bases between. This CDR3 is 12 amino acids long. CDR1 LGHNT and CDR2 FRNRAP come from the germline V gene. CDR3 sequence: CASGDTFETQYF. As DNA, the CDR3 is TGTGCTAGTGGTGACACATTTGAGACCCAGTACTTC.

The V call is TRBV6-6, the J call TRBJ1-1, with 11 bases lining up with TRBD1. Germline values: CDR1 MNHNY, CDR2 SVGAGI (reference sequence). CDR3 length equals 15 residues. Unmatched junction bases numbered 11, after V lost 5 bases and J lost 9 bases. CDR3: CASSTWTGGTKKAFF. CDR3 nucleotides: TGTGCCAGCAGTACCTGGACAGGGGGCACAAAAAAAGCTTTCTTT.

The V call is TRBV14, the J call TRBJ2-7; tentative D call: TRBD2 (5 bases). Germline lookup yields CDR1 SGHDN and CDR2 FVKESK. This CDR3 is 13 amino acids long. Trimming cost V 1 base and J 5 bases, with 9 bases left between them. CDR3 nucleotides: TGTGCCAGCAGCCAAGGGGTAGCGCACGAGCAGTACTTC. Translating it yields CASSQGVAHEQYF.

The genes are TRBV6-1 and TRBJ2-1; D is unresolved. Germline values: CDR1 MNHNS, CDR2 SASEGT. V was clipped by 7 bases and J by 3 bases, with 10 bases between them. CDR3 length: 13 amino acids. The CDR3 DNA reads as TGTGCCAGCATCCAGAGCGACTACAATGAGCAGTTCTTC. Translating gives CASIQSDYNEQFF.

The chain joins TRBV4-3 to TRBJ2-5; TRBD2 agrees at 7 bases. V lost 1 base and J lost 2; bases outside the gene matches: 10. The CDR3 spans 17 residues. Germline CDR1 and CDR2: LGHNA and YSLEER. CDR3 bases: TGCGCCAGCAGCCAAGCGCCTGGGCAGCGGGGACAAGAGACCCAGTACTTC. Its protein is CASSQAPGQRGQETQYF.

The chain has TRBV5-1 and TRBJ1-2; unclear D gene. This CDR3 is 12 amino acids long. Germline CDR1 reads SGHRS; CDR2 reads YFSETQ. V lost 5 bases and J 8 bases, leaving 13 bases between the germline ends. The CDR3 sequence is CASRLESGGYTF. Here the CDR3 DNA reads TGCGCCAGCAGACTCGAGTCGGGGGGCTACACCTTC.

This sequence joins TRBV4-3 and TRBJ2-7, with 7 nucleotides matching TRBD2. V was clipped by 6 bases and J by 3 bases; unmatched bases: 5. The CDR3 loop spans 13 amino acids. From germline, CDR1 is LGHNA and CDR2 YSLEER. The CDR3 spells CASSSGEGYEQYF. The CDR3 nucleotides read TGCGCCAGCAGTTCGGGGGAGGGCTACGAGCAGTACTTC.

This clone came up a few times. The rearrangement joins TRBV27 to TRBJ1-2, with 8 bases lining up with TRBD1. The CDR3 runs 15 residues. Germline V gene data show CDR1 as MNHEY and CDR2 as SMNVEV (reference sequence). J lost 8 bases, V lost 5 bases, and 13 bases had no gene match. The CDR3 nucleotides are TGTGCCAGCAGTATTCGACAGGGGAGAGTAGGGGGCTACACCTTC. This gives the protein CASSIRQGRVGGYTF.

The chain links TRBV6-5 to TRBJ2-1; 9 bases fit TRBD2. The CDR3 extends over 14 amino acids. Germline V gene data show CDR1 as MNHEY and CDR2 as SVGAGI. V dropped 5 bases and J dropped 8; count of bases not matched to a gene: 7. For the CDR3, the DNA is TGTGCCAGCAGTGACTTGGCGGGGGGGGATGAGCAGTTCTTC. Amino acid sequence: CASSDLAGGDEQFF.

V usage is TRBV5-8 and J usage is TRBJ2-1; no definite D call. The CDR3 extends over 14 amino acids. Germline lookup yields CDR1 SGHTS and CDR2 YDEGEE. V shed 0 bases and J shed 8 bases, with 12 bases lying between them. In nucleotides, the CDR3 is TGTGCCAGCAGCTTGGGGGCACCCTCGTATGAGCAGTTCTTC. It translates to CASSLGAPSYEQFF.

This clone occurred a few times. The chain carries TRBV5-4 and TRBJ1-2; D is unclear. The ends were cut back, 1 base at V and 6 bases at J, with 10 bases in the middle. Germline CDR1 reads SGHNT; CDR2 reads YYREEE (reference sequence). The CDR3 consists of 13 residues. As DNA, the CDR3 is TGTGCCAGCAGCTTGCCGCTGGCTGATGGCTACACCTTC. This sequence encodes CASSLPLADGYTF.

V and J are TRBV2 and TRBJ1-2, with D perhaps TRBD1 (6 bases). V gave up 9 bases and J gave up 8 bases, with 25 bases separating them. The CDR3 sequence is 15 residues long. Germline CDR1 and CDR2: SNHLY and FYNNEI. CDR3 sequence (DNA): TGTGCCAGTCCCCGTCGAACCGGGGGGCGGGAGGGCTACACCTTC. Translation gives CASPRRTGGREGYTF.

For this clone: Other DNA sequences in the same sample also yield this CDR3. The gene calls are TRBV6-1 and TRBJ2-7; 7 bases align to TRBD1. The CDR3 sequence is 13 residues long. After removal of 6 bases from V and 0 bases from J, the junction contained 2 bases not matched to a gene. Germline values: CDR1 MNHNS, CDR2 SASEGT. The CDR3 loop reads CASRRDSSYEQYF. CDR3 nucleotide sequence: TGTGCCAGCAGGAGGGACAGCTCCTACGAGCAGTACTTC.

This clone was detected ten times or more. The V gene is TRBV5-4, the J gene TRBJ1-1, with TRBD1 matching over 7 bases. V shed 2 bases, J shed 4 bases, and the junction held 2 bases outside the gene matches. This CDR3 region has 13 residues. Looked up from germline, CDR1 is SGHNT and CDR2 is YYREEE (reference sequence). CDR3: CASSFPGGTEAFF. The CDR3 region has the DNA TGTGCCAGCAGCTTCCCAGGGGGCACTGAAGCTTTCTTT.

This clone came up a few times. The rearrangement joins TRBV6-1 to TRBJ2-1, with 10 positions matching TRBD2. Unmatched junction bases numbered 7, after V lost 5 bases and J lost 3 bases. The germline V gene encodes CDR1 MNHNS and CDR2 SASEGT. The CDR3 covers 16 residues. The CDR3 sequence is CASSKERTSGYNEQFF. For the CDR3, the DNA is TGTGCCAGCAGTAAAGAGCGGACTAGCGGCTACAATGAGCAGTTCTTC.

This sequence joins TRBV28 and TRBJ2-7; 12 bases map to TRBD2. The length of the CDR3 is 15 residues. V lost 5 bases to trimming and J lost 4 bases; unmatched junction nucleotides: 6. From germline, CDR1 is MDHEN and CDR2 SYDVKM. CDR3 nucleotide sequence: TGTGCCAGCAGTACTAGCGGGGGGTCCAGGTACGAGCAGTACTTC. It translates to CASSTSGGSRYEQYF.

Points on this clone: An end of the junction does not agree with germline; a read error may underlie this. This chain connects TRBV5-1 to TRBJ2-7, with TRBD2 identical over 13 bases. Germline V gene data show CDR1 as SGHRS and CDR2 as YFSETQ. CDR3 size: 14 residues. The CDR3 reads CASSSPTSGGEQYF. In DNA, the CDR3 is TGTGCCAGCAGCTCCCCGACTAGCGGGGGGGAGCAGTACTTC.

This chain uses TRBV9 with TRBJ2-1, with 7 positions matching TRBD2. Per the germline V gene, CDR1 is SGDLS and CDR2 is YYNGEE. The V segment lost 0 bases and the J segment 2 bases; nucleotides outside the gene matches: 8. The CDR3 has 17 amino acids. Here the CDR3 reads CASSVDPLADAYNEQFF. CDR3 nucleotides: TGTGCCAGCAGCGTAGACCCCCTAGCGGATGCCTACAATGAGCAGTTCTTC.

This clone was detected once. The CDR3 reads CAGARSSSYEQYF. The CDR3 DNA is TGTGCCGGGGCCCGGTCCTCCTCCTACGAGCAGTACTTC. The chain is built from TRBV6-1 and TRBJ2-7; D may be TRBD1 (5 bases). V lost 11 bases, J lost 0 bases, and 14 bases lay in between. This CDR3 contains 13 residues. The germline gives CDR1 MNHNS, CDR2 SASEGT.